What follows describes a single T cell receptor (beta chain). Its antigen is currently unknown. These data originate in a study of beta chain features in type 1 diabetes. Findings and caveats of the study: Moderate but significant shortening of TCRB CDR3s was recorded in all four CD4+ subsets from Type 1 diabetes patients. cDNA-based sequencing might over-represent cells highly expressing TCR.

Sequenced material consisted of expressed TCRB transcripts (all of the isolated RNA was reverse transcribed). Only in-frame clones appear in the TCRdb table, and some are missing; sequencing was by immunoSEQ multiplex PCR. The table records under 25,000 clones, more than 45% of them present only once. CD45RO/CCR7/CD25/CD127/CD95/CD27 sorting isolated CD4+ naive, central memory, regulatory and stem cell-like memory cells. In all sorted populations, purity surpassed 95%. This receptor was taken from a man between 18 and 29 years old with type 1 diabetes. The sequenced sample consisted of stem cell memory CD4+ T cells from blood.

Written as DNA, the CDR3 is TGTGCCAGCAGTAAAACCCGGGGGCAAGAGACCCAGTACTTC. Its protein is CASSKTRGQETQYF. The genes are TRBV2 and TRBJ2-5, with D tentatively TRBD2 (6 bases). CDR3 length: 14 residues. Germline V gene lookup returns CDR1 SNHLY and CDR2 FYNNEI. V was clipped by 5 bases and J by 2 bases, with 12 bases between them.